The source of this TCR beta chain is a study of T-cell memory formation after mild COVID-19. Study results and limitations: Clones shrinking from day 15 to 85 showed even CD4/CD8 mixes; later expanders tilted CD4+.

This clonotype has just a few counts. Antigen unknown. Looked up from germline, CDR1 is SEHNR and CDR2 is FQNEAQ (reference sequence). Losses at the gene ends were 5 bases for V and 1 base for J; bases not matched to a gene: 9. The CDR3 totals 17 residues. 5'RACE with constant-segment primers built TCRalpha and TCRbeta cDNA libraries with UMIs. TCRdb reprocessed the 5' RACE reads with MiXCR, giving one entry per CDR3 protein. This table holds hundreds of thousands of distinct CDR3 sequences, about a fifth found once. This sequence was found in an adult woman who had mild COVID-19 (a few samples of this study predate the infection). Cell type and time point are not known. V and J are TRBV7-9 and TRBJ2-3, with 10 bases lining up with TRBD2. Sequenced sample: PBMCs or a T cell subset sorted from them (not recorded which). CDR3 sequence reads: CASSPSGLAGGTDTQYF. CDR3 in DNA: TGTGCCAGCAGCCCCTCTGGCCTAGCGGGGGGCACAGATACGCAGTATTTT.